This T cell receptor beta chain was obtained from a study of early T cells in non-severe SARS-CoV-2 infection. Overall study: Chains were not paired, and sequencing was done on bulk RNA from unsorted whole blood.

The ends were cut back, 4 bases at V and 0 bases at J, with 14 bases in the middle. The CDR3 sequence is 16 residues long. CDR1 is SGHRS, CDR2 YFSETQ, per germline. This clonotype was found a few times. Its antigen is unidentified. Notes on the study in general: Anti-spike CD8 responses were favored in VDJdb matching, and private and CD4 specificities were missed.

Unique molecular identifiers were affixed to single, distinct cDNA molecules. TCRdb called the 5' RACE reads again in MiXCR, with one record for every CDR3 protein. This table holds tens of thousands of distinct CDR3 sequences, approximately 4% found once. This clonotype was obtained from an adult who was a healthcare worker with PCR-confirmed SARS-CoV-2 infection or an uninfected control (not recorded which). Sequenced sample: whole blood. The rearrangement joins TRBV5-1 to TRBJ2-1; a possible D gene is TRBD1 (5 bases). As DNA, the CDR3 is TGCGCCAGCAGCGCCAGGGTGCTTAGCTCCTACAATGAGCAGTTCTTC. Translation gives CASSARVLSSYNEQFF. The full variable domain, in which reference TRBV5-1 and TRBJ2-1 provide the parts outside the CDR3, is KAGVTQTPRYLIKTRGQQVTLSCSPISGHRSVSWYQQTPGQGLQFLFEYFSETQRNKGNFPGRFSGRQFSNSRSEMNVSTLELGDSALYLCASSARVLSSYNEQFFGPGTRLTVL.